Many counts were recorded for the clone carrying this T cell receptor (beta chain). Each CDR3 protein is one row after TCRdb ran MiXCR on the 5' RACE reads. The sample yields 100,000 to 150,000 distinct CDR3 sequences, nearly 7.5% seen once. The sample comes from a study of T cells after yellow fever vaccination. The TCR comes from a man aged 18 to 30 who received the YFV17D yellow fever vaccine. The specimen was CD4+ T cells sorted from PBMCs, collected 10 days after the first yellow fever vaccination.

The CDR3 coding sequence is TGCAGTGCCCCCAACAGGGACGGTGCCGACGAGCAGTACTTC. Translated: CSAPNRDGADEQYF. The rearrangement links TRBV20-1 to TRBJ2-7; tentative D call: TRBD1 (6 bases). The germline V gene has CDR1 DFQATT and CDR2 SNEGSKA (reference sequence). Trimming took off 6 bases at V and 5 bases at J, with 20 bases between the two ends. The length of the CDR3 is 14 residues.